The T cell receptor beta chain described here comes from a study of shared clonotypes between healthy human individuals (dated by TCRdb to about 2020). Regarding the complete study: Three men and a couple of women, aged 18 to 49 years, made up the cohort. The study deeply sequenced blood TCR repertoires of several healthy adults to estimate repertoire size and the extent of clonotype sharing between individuals. Libraries were prepared and TCR repertoires were sequenced by different laboratories using diverse techniques, in order to increase sequencing depth and limit assay-specific biases. Per donor, leukapheresis produced somewhere between about 0.9 and 10 billion PBMCs. For each donor, CD4 naive and CD4 memory were each given three plates, CD8 naive was given two plates, and CD8 memory was given one plate.

Using the deep immunoSEQ assay, multiplex PCR amplified TCR CDR3 regions from genomic DNA. For each cell subset, the extracted genomic DNA was distributed evenly across all wells of several immunoSEQ 96-well plates, and each plate served as one replicate. For sorted subsets, roughly 200 ng of genomic DNA, equivalent to 25,000 to 30,000 T cell genomes, went into each replicate PCR. Purified libraries were quantified with a Qubit 3.0 fluorometer, sized on a Bioanalyzer 2100, and re-quantified with the KAPA Library Quantification kit. Every immunoSEQ 96-well plate was sequenced on a dedicated single-read 150-cycle Illumina NextSeq 550 flow cell. The paper's processing steps were these. The immunoSEQ output contained only junctional sequences without quality scores, so filtering could not match that applied to full-length reads. To assign V/J genes and CDR3, sequences were annotated using PyIR, a Python wrapper for IgBLAST v1.9, with IMGT germline references. Any read was removed if the V/J assignment was weak (E-value above 1e-6), the CDR3 was missing, or the read contained stop codons, out-of-frame junctions, or ambiguous translated residues. A V3J clonotype was defined by an identical inferred V gene, J gene, and CDR3 amino acid sequence. To compute the percentage overlap between repertoires, the number of shared unique clonotypes was divided by the size of the smaller repertoire. Richness of each repertoire was evaluated using RTK rarefaction, the Chao1 estimator, and Recon v2.1 estimates of unobserved clonotypes. Generation probabilities for all TCRbeta clonotypes obtained by the gDNA method from a handful of donors were computed using OLGA. This immuneACCESS table, as held by TCRdb, lists in-frame sequences with V and J called but not all clones. Of the missing ones, under half trace to an unresolved V gene in checked studies; the others have no known cause. That table supplies the V and J calls and clone size; D and trimming were determined from the DNA. The sample data list hundreds of thousands of clones, and less than 96% of these were observed just once. About 0.064% of the sample is held by the ten biggest clonotypes.

Study-wide conclusions, independent of this receptor: Based on pairwise subsampling, the degree of clonotype sharing among donors was expected to be affected by sequencing depth. About 5% of naive CD4, around 3.5% of naive CD8, around 2.3% of memory CD4, and approximately 0.4% of memory CD8 clonotypes were shared across several donors. Naive subsets generally had larger estimated clonotype richness than memory subsets. Higher generation probabilities were observed for clonotypes shared by all four sorted-subset donors than for non-shared clonotypes. The small number of donors limited the genetic and exposure-history diversity represented. Incomplete sequencing was indicated by rarefaction of sorted-subset datasets, despite the large sequencing depth. Sampling was restricted to blood, and TCR repertoires in tissues likely differ from the TCR repertoires found in blood.

The donors were healthy, HIV-negative adults who had no recently reported acute infections or vaccinations. Every donor was a Caucasian adult living in Nashville, Tennessee, USA. Magnetic negative selection was used to enrich CD4+ T cells, after which naive cells were positively selected on CD45RA and the negative fraction became the memory subset. After blood collection by leukapheresis, PBMCs were isolated using Ficoll-Histopaque density gradient centrifugation and then cryopreserved in the vapor phase of liquid nitrogen. Purity and quantity of every magnetically sorted T cell population were checked by analytical flow cytometry. Each sorted fraction had its genomic DNA isolated and then quantified by UV absorbance on a Nanodrop 2000c. V loses 1 base of germline sequence and J loses 7 bases, and the interval between the two ends is 11 bases. CDR1 WSHSY and CDR2 SAAADI were looked up in the germline V gene. From its cysteine to its phenylalanine, the CDR3 spans 14 amino acids. The only DNA kept is the CDR3, 42 bases in frame from the first base.

A remark on this clone: Its binding antigen is unknown. Per-nucleotide qualities are absent, and no much larger clonotype sits a single base away.

Source material: naive CD4+ T cells sorted from blood. Per the publication, the cell subset or site label means: CD45RA+ positively selected. The sequence derives from a woman aged 30 to 39 in good health. The chain employs TRBV10-2 and TRBJ1-5; the D gene is perhaps TRBD1, from 6 matching bases. At the DNA level, the sequence is TGCGCCAGCAGTGAGTGGGGCAGGGGCCAGCCCCAGCATTTT. It specifies CASSEWGRGQPQHF.